The source of this T cell receptor beta chain is a study of blood T cell repertoires in COVID-19. Whole-study context: From T cells, B-cell-depleted T cells, or PBMCs came the material, which was cDNA or gDNA.

The CDR3 is made up of 14 amino acids. V lost 3 bases to trimming and J lost 6 bases; unmatched junction nucleotides: 7. The germline V gene encodes CDR1 SNHLY and CDR2 FYNNEI. Clones were sequenced by immunoSEQ multiplex PCR, and TCRdb holds only the in-frame ones, with some missing. The data contain about 300,000 clones, 65% to 90% of them seen just once; the ten biggest clones take up around 9.3%. Adults between about 18 and 89 years of age took part from about 24 US areas. Sample: PBMCs or T cells enriched from blood (not recorded which). This chain joins TRBV2 and TRBJ1-1; TRBD1 agrees at 7 bases. This TCR was sampled from a woman between 18 and 29 years old who had recovered from COVID-19. CDR3 residues: CASSERGRNSEAFF. In nucleotides, the CDR3 is TGTGCCAGCAGTGAGAGGGGGCGAAACTCTGAAGCTTTCTTT.